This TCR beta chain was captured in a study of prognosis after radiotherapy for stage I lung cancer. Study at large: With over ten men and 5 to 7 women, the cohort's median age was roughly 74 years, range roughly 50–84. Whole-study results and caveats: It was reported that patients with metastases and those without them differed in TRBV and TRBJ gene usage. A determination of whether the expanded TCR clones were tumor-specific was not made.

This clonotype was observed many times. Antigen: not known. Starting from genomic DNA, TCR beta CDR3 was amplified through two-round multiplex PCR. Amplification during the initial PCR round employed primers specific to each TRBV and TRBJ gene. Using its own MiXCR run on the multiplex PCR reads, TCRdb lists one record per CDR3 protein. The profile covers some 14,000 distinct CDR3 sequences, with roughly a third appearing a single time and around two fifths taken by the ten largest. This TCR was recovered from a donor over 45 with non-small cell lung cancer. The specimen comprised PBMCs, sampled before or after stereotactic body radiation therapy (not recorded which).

Here the CDR3 DNA reads TGTGCCAGTAGCAGGGGACAGAGCAATGAGCAGTTCTTC. Translating gives CASSRGQSNEQFF. The chain links TRBV19 to TRBJ2-1; 7 bases align to TRBD1. CDR1 is LNHDA and CDR2 is SQIVND in the germline V gene (reference sequence). The length of the CDR3 is 13 residues. J lost 6 bases, V lost 6 bases, and 5 bases had no gene match.